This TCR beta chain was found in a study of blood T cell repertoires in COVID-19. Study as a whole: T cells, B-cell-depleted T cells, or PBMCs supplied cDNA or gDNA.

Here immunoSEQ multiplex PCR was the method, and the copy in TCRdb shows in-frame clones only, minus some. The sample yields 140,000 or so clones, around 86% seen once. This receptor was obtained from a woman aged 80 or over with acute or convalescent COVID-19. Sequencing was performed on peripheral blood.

In DNA, the CDR3 is TGTGCCAGCAGCTCCTTCGGGGGAGACGCCAGATTTTATAATTCACCCCTCCACTTT. It specifies CASSSFGGDARFYNSPLHF. The V and J genes are TRBV7-9 and TRBJ1-6; tentatively, D is TRBD1 (5 bases). Between the trimmed V and J ends, which lost 4 bases and 4 bases, there was a span of 23 bases. The CDR3 totals 19 residues. Germline CDR1 reads SEHNR; CDR2 reads FQNEAQ (reference sequence).